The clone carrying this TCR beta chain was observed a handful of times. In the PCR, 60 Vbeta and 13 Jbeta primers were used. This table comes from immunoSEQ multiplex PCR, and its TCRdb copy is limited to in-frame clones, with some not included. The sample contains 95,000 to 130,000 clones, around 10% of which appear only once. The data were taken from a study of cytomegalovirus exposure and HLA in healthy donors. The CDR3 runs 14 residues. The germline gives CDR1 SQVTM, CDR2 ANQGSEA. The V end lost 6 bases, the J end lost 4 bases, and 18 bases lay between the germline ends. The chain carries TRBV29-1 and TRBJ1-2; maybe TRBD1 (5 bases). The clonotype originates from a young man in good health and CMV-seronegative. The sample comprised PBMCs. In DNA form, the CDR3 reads TGCAGCGTGCGAGAGGACACCGATCTCTATGGCTACACCTTC. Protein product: CSVREDTDLYGYTF.